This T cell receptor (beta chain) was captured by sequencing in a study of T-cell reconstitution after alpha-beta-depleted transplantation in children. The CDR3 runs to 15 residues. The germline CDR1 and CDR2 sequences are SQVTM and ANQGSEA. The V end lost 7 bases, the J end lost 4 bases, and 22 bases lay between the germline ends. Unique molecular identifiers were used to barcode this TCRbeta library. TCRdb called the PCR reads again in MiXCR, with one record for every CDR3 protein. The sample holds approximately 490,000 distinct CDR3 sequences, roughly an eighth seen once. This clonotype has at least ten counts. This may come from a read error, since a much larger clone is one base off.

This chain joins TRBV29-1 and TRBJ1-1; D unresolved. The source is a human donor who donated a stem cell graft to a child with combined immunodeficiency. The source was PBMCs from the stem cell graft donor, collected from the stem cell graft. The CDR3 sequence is CSAPRSLEIGTEAFF. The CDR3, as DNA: TGCAGCGCCCCCCGGTCCTTGGAAATCGGCACTGAAGCTTTCTTT.